A selection of T cell receptor beta chains follows, all from one sample in a study of CD8+CD57+ T cells in acquired aplastic anemia. In TCRdb, the reads were re-called with MiXCR into one record per CDR3 protein. Here the sample spans about 250,000 distinct CDR3 sequences, around 46% being singletons. Sequencing input: sorted CD4+, CD8+, or CD8+CD57+ T cells (not recorded which) from PBMCs. These receptor sequences come from a human donor with aplastic anemia. The CDR3 runs from the conserved cysteine through the conserved F or W. The D gene is left open where the match is weak. Clone size, where shown, is once, few, many, or a class for clones that have expanded.

cdr3_aa	cdr3_nt	j_call	d_call	v_call	clone_size
CASSQEVRGAEAFF	TGTGCCAGCAGCCAAGAAGTCCGCGGGGCTGAAGCTTTCTTT	TRBJ1-1	NA	TRBV11-2	NA
CASSYSGTSYEQYF	TGTGCCAGCAGTTACTCGGGCACCTCCTACGAGCAGTACTTC	TRBJ2-7	NA	TRBV6-5	NA
CASSLVAGDTQYF	TGTGCCAGTAGTCTGGTAGCGGGCGATACGCAGTATTTT	TRBJ2-3	TRBD2	TRBV19	NA
CASSGARGETQYF	TGTGCCAGCAGTGGAGCCCGAGGGGAGACCCAGTACTTC	TRBJ2-5	NA	TRBV2	NA
CASSSHSAGSWNEQFF	TGTGCCAGCAGCTCCCATTCAGCGGGAAGTTGGAATGAGCAGTTCTTC	TRBJ2-1	TRBD2	TRBV7-9	many
CSASPRSSYNSPLHF	TGCAGTGCTAGTCCTCGCAGCTCCTATAATTCACCCCTCCACTTT	TRBJ1-6	NA	TRBV20-1	NA
CASSSGRAGSYEQYF	TGTGCCAGCAGCTCCGGCAGGGCAGGGTCCTACGAGCAGTACTTC	TRBJ2-7	NA	TRBV7-9	many
CASKRRPAYEQYF	TGTGCCAGCAAAAGGCGGCCGGCCTACGAGCAGTACTTC	TRBJ2-7	NA	TRBV2	NA
CAISDGLAGGPDYNEQFF	TGTGCCATCAGTGACGGACTAGCGGGAGGGCCTGATTACAATGAGCAGTTCTTC	TRBJ2-1	TRBD2	TRBV10-3	once
CSARVAGTTNTGELFF	TGCAGTGCTAGAGTGGCGGGAACCACGAACACCGGGGAGCTGTTTTTT	TRBJ2-2	NA	TRBV20-1	few
CASSLGGVGGRSGYTF	TGTGCCAGCAGCTTAGGGGGGGTGGGGGGAAGATCGGGCTACACCTTC	TRBJ1-2	NA	TRBV7-8	NA
CSAREPGEPYGYTF	TGCAGTGCTAGAGAGCCGGGAGAGCCCTATGGCTACACCTTC	TRBJ1-2	NA	TRBV20-1	NA
CASSDRGRTEAFF	TGCGCCAGCAGTGACAGGGGGCGGACTGAAGCTTTCTTT	TRBJ1-1	TRBD1	TRBV10-2	NA
CATSRDRGPYEQYF	TGTGCCACCAGCAGAGACAGGGGCCCCTACGAGCAGTACTTC	TRBJ2-7	NA	TRBV15	few
CASSAKYGGRYEQFF	TGTGCCAGCAGCGCCAAGTATGGCGGGAGGTACGAGCAGTTCTTC	TRBJ2-1	TRBD2	TRBV3-1	NA
CASSLGGSNTEAFF	TGTGCCAGCAGTTTAGGGGGATCGAACACTGAAGCTTTCTTT	TRBJ1-1	NA	TRBV27	NA
CSASAGERASYGYTF	TGCAGTGCCAGTGCAGGGGAGAGGGCTAGCTATGGCTACACCTTC	TRBJ1-2	NA	TRBV20-1	NA
CASSRLAGGQVNTQYF	TGTGCCAGCAGCCGATTAGCGGGGGGCCAGGTAAATACGCAGTATTTT	TRBJ2-3	TRBD2	TRBV7-9	NA
CASSLALGDNEQFF	TGTGCTAGCAGCTTAGCGCTAGGGGACAATGAGCAGTTCTTC	TRBJ2-1	NA	TRBV7-7	many
CASSLAGAPNSSYNEQFF	TGTGCCAGCAGCCTAGCGGGGGCCCCTAATAGCTCCTACAATGAGCAGTTCTTC	TRBJ2-1	TRBD2	TRBV7-9	many
CASSEGAAGNTIYF	TGTGCCAGCAGCGAGGGGGCTGCTGGAAACACCATATATTTT	TRBJ1-3	TRBD1	TRBV9	many
CAISRDSHSYNEQFF	TGTGCCATCAGCAGGGACTCCCACTCCTACAATGAGCAGTTCTTC	TRBJ2-1	NA	TRBV10-3	NA
CASSEGSGSSPGEQYF	TGCGCCAGCAGCGAGGGGAGCGGGAGTTCCCCGGGAGAGCAGTACTTC	TRBJ2-7	TRBD2	TRBV5-1	NA
CASSYSGWYEQYF	TGTGCCAGCAGTTACTCGGGATGGTACGAGCAGTACTTC	TRBJ2-7	NA	TRBV6-2/TRBV6-3	many
CASSRTGTGDEIGYGYTF	TGTGCCAGCAGCCGGACCGGGACAGGGGACGAAATTGGCTATGGCTACACCTTC	TRBJ1-2	TRBD1	TRBV7-8	NA
CASSFSGTRDYEQYF	TGCGCCAGCAGCTTTAGCGGGACTAGGGACTACGAGCAGTACTTC	TRBJ2-7	TRBD2	TRBV4-3	NA
CASSQQSYEQYF	TGTGCCAGCAGTCAGCAGTCCTACGAGCAGTACTTC	TRBJ2-7	NA	TRBV6-1	many
CASSPTDRAHYGYTF	TGTGCCAGCAGCCCGACGGACAGGGCACATTATGGCTACACCTTC	TRBJ1-2	TRBD1	TRBV28	few
CASSMGPRSQETQYF	TGTGCCAGCAGCATGGGACCGCGGAGCCAAGAGACCCAGTACTTC	TRBJ2-5	NA	TRBV5-6	many
CASSPATGFNIQYF	TGTGCCAGCAGCCCGGCGACAGGGTTCAACATTCAGTACTTC	TRBJ2-4	TRBD1	TRBV7-9	NA